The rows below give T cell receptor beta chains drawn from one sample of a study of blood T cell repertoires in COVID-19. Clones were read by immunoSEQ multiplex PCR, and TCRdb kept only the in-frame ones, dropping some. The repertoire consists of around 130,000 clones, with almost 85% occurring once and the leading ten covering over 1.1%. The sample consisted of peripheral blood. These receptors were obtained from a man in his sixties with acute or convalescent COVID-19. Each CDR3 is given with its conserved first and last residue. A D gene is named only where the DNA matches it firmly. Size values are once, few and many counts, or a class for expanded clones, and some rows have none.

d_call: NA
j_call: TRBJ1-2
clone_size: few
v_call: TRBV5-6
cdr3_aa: CASSSPSGQGYTF
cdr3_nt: TGTGCCAGCAGCTCCCCCAGCGGGCAGGGCTACACCTTC

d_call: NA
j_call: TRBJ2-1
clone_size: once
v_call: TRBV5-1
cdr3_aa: CASSRVEGAYNEQFF
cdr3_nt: TGCGCCAGCAGCAGAGTAGAAGGGGCCTACAATGAGCAGTTCTTC

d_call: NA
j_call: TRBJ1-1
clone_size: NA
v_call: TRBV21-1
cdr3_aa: CASSTHSGGRLYHPLGEAFF
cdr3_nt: TGTGCCAGCAGCACACATTCGGGGGGACGGCTCTATCACCCACTTGGTGAAGCTTTCTTT

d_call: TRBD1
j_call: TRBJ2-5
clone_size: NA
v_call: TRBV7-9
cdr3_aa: CASSTGTGAKETQYF
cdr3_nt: TGTGCCAGCAGCACCGGGACAGGAGCCAAAGAGACCCAGTACTTC

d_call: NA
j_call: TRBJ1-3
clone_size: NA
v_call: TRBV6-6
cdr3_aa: CASSPDTGYGSGNTIYF
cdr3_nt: TGTGCCAGCAGTCCCGATACGGGGTATGGTTCTGGAAACACCATATATTTT

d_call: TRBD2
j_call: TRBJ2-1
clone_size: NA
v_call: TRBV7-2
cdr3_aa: CASSFGLAGTGEQFF
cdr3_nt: TGTGCCAGCAGCTTCGGGCTAGCGGGAACCGGGGAGCAGTTCTTC

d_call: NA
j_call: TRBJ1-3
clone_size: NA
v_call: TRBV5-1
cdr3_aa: CASSPDDGGTSGNTIYF
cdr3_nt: TGCGCCAGCAGCCCGGACGACGGGGGGACCTCTGGAAACACCATATATTTT

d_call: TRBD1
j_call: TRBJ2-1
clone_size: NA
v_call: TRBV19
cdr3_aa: CASKLGTGANNEQFF
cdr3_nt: TGTGCCAGTAAACTCGGGACAGGAGCGAACAATGAGCAGTTCTTC

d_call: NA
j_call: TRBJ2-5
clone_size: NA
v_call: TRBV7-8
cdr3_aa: CASSYSRQVQETQYF
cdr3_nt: TGTGCCAGCAGCTACTCTCGGCAGGTTCAAGAGACCCAGTACTTC

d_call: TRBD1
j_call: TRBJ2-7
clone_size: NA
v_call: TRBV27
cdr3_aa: CASRTGSSYEQYF
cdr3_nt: TGTGCCAGCAGGACAGGGAGCTCCTACGAGCAGTACTTC

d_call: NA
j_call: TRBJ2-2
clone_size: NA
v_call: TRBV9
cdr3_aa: CASSFSTGELFF
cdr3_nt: TGTGCCAGCAGCTTTTCGACCGGGGAGCTGTTTTTT

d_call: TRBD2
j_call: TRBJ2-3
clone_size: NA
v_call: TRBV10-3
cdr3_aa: CAISTTSGVGDTQYF
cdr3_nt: TGTGCCATCAGTACTACTAGCGGGGTAGGGGATACGCAGTATTTT

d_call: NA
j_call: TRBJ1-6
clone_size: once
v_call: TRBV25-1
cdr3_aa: CASEAGNNSPLHF
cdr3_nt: TGTGCCAGCGAGGCAGGGAATAATTCACCCCTCCACTTT

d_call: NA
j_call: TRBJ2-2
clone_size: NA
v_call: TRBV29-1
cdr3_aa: CSVVVFPGELFF
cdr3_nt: TGCAGCGTTGTTGTCTTTCCCGGGGAGCTGTTTTTT

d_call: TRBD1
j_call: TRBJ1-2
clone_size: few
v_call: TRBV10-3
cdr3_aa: CAIKMTGFNYGYTF
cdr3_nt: TGTGCCATCAAGATGACAGGGTTTAACTATGGCTACACCTTC

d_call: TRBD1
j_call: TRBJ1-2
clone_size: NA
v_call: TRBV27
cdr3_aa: CASSFGTGGIYGYTF
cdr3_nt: TGTGCCAGCAGTTTCGGGACAGGTGGAATCTATGGCTACACCTTC

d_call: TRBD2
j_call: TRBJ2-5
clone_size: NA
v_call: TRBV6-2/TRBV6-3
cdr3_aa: CASSPGGKTQYF
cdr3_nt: TGTGCCAGCAGCCCCGGGGGGAAGACCCAGTACTTC

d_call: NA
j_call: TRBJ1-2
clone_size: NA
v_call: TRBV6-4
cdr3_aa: CASSVMEGSYGYTF
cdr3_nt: TGTGCCAGCAGTGTCATGGAGGGGAGCTATGGCTACACCTTC

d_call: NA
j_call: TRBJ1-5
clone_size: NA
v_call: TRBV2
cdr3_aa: CASCRGGSNQPQHF
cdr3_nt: TGTGCCAGCTGCCGGGGGGGCAGCAATCAGCCCCAGCATTTT

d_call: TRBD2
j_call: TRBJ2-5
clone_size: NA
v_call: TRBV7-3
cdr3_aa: CASSSLGLVKETQYF
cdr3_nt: TGTGCCAGCAGCTCCCTGGGACTAGTGAAAGAGACCCAGTACTTC

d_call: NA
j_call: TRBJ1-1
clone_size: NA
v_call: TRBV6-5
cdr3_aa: CASTRRGGTEAFF
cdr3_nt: TGTGCCAGCACACGCCGGGGGGGGACTGAAGCTTTCTTT

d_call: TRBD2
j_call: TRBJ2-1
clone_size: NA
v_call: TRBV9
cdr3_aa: CASSTSDAQYNEQFF
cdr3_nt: TGTGCCAGCAGTACTAGCGACGCCCAATACAATGAGCAGTTCTTC

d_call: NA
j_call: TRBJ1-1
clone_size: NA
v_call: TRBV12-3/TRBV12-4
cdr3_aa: CASSMAVRAEAFF
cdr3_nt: TGTGCCAGCAGCATGGCAGTCAGGGCTGAAGCTTTCTTT

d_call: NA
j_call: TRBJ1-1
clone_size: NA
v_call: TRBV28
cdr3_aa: CASILNTEAFF
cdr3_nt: TGTGCCAGCATTCTTAACACTGAAGCTTTCTTT

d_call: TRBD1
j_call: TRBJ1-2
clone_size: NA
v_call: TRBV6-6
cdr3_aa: CASRPGQANYGYTF
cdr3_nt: TGTGCCAGCAGACCGGGACAGGCTAACTATGGCTACACCTTC

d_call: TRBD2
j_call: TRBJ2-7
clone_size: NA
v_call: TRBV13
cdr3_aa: CASSSGLAGSYEQYF
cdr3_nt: TGTGCCAGCAGCTCCGGACTAGCGGGCTCCTACGAGCAGTACTTC

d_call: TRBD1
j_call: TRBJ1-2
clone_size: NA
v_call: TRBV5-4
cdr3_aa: CASSLGQGNYGYTF
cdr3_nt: TGTGCCAGCAGCTTAGGACAGGGTAACTATGGCTACACCTTC

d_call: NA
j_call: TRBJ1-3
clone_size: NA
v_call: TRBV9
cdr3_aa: CASSVDSSGNTIYF
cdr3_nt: TGTGCCAGCAGCGTAGACAGCTCTGGAAACACCATATATTTT

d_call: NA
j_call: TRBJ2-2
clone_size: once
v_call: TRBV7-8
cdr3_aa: CASSTTLNTGELFF
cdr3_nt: TGTGCCAGCAGCACTACATTAAACACCGGGGAGCTGTTTTTT

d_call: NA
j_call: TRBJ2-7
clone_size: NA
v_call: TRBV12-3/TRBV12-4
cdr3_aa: CASSSSGAYEQYF
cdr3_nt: TGTGCCAGCAGTTCCAGCGGTGCCTACGAGCAGTACTTC

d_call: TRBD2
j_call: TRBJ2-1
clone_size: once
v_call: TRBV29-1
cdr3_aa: CSAGSGDSYNEQFF
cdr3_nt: TGCAGCGCAGGAAGCGGGGACTCCTACAATGAGCAGTTCTTC

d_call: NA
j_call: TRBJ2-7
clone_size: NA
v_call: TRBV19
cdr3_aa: CASSIYGSEQYF
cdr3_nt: TGTGCCAGTAGTATATACGGGAGCGAGCAGTACTTC

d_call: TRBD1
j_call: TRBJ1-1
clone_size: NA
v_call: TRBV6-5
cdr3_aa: CASSTGGTEAFF
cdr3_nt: TGTGCCAGCAGTACAGGGGGTACTGAAGCTTTCTTT

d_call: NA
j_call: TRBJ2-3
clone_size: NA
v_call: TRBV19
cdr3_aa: CASRSTSRAATDTQYF
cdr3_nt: TGTGCCAGTAGATCTACCTCACGAGCGGCCACAGATACGCAGTATTTT

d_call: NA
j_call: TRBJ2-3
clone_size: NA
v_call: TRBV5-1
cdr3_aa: CASSLFSTASTDTQYF
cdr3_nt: TGCGCCAGCAGCCTTTTCTCGACAGCTAGCACAGATACGCAGTATTTT

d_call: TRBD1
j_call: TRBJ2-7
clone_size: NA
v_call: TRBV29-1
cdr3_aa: CSVEDPTGGQANYEQYF
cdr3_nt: TGCAGCGTTGAAGATCCTACAGGGGGGCAAGCGAACTACGAGCAGTACTTC

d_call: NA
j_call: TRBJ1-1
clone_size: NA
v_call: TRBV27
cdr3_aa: CASSSGKNTEAFF
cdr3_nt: TGTGCCAGCAGTTCCGGGAAGAACACTGAAGCTTTCTTT

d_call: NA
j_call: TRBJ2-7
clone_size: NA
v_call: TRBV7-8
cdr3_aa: CASSLARGEQYF
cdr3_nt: TGTGCCAGCAGCTTAGCCCGGGGCGAGCAGTACTTC

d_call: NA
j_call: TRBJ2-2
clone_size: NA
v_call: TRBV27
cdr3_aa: CASSSSRGPRGTGELFF
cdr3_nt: TGTGCCAGCAGTTCTAGCAGGGGACCTCGAGGCACCGGGGAGCTGTTTTTT

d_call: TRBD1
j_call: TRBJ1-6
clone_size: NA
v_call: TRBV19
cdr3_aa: CASSIRFRQGGNSPLHF
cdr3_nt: TGTGCCAGTAGTATCCGATTTAGACAGGGGGGTAACTCACCCCTCCACTTT

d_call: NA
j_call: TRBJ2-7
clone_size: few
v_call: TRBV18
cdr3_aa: CASSRGTGAGWEQYF
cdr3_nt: TGTGCCAGCTCTCGGGGGACGGGTGCTGGTTGGGAGCAGTACTTC

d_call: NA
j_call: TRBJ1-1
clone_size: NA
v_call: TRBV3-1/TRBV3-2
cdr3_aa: CASSQPGRGYGEAFF
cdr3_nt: TGTGCCAGCAGCCAACCGGGACGGGGGTACGGTGAAGCTTTCTTT

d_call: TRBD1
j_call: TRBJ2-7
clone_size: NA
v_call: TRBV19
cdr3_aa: CASSMSWRGTGIYEQYF
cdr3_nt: TGTGCCAGTAGTATGTCGTGGAGGGGGACAGGGATCTACGAGCAGTACTTC

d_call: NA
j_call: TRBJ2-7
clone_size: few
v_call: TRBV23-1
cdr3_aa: CASSPGYEQYF
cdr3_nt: TGCGCCAGCAGTCCCGGCTACGAGCAGTACTTC

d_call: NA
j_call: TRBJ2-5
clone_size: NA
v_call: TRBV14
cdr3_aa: CASASRGTATQETQYF
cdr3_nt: TGTGCCAGCGCCTCCCGGGGGACAGCCACCCAAGAGACCCAGTACTTC

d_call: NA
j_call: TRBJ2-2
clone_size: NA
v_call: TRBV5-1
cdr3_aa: CASSLESAANTGELFF
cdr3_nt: TGCGCCAGCAGCTTGGAGTCCGCGGCGAACACCGGGGAGCTGTTTTTT

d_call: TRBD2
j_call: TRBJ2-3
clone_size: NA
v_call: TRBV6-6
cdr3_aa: CASSPGLAGSSTDTQYF
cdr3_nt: TGTGCCAGCAGTCCGGGACTAGCGGGGTCTAGCACAGATACGCAGTATTTT

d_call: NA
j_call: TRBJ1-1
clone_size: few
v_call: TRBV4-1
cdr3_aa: CASSQDLFGFGNTEAFF
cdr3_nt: TGCGCCAGCAGCCAAGATCTGTTCGGTTTTGGGAACACTGAAGCTTTCTTT

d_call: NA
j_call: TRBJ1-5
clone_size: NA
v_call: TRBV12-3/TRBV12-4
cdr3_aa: CASRTTGDQPQHF
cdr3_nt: TGTGCCAGCAGAACTACAGGAGATCAGCCCCAGCATTTT

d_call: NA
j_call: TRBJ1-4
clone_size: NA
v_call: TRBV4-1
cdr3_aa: CASSQDSRGSEKLFF
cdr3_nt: TGCGCCAGCAGCCAAGATTCGCGGGGCAGTGAAAAACTGTTTTTT

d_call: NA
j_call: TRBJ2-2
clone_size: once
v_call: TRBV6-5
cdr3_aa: CASTVQGYPGELFF
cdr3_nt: TGTGCCAGCACCGTGCAGGGATATCCCGGGGAGCTGTTTTTT

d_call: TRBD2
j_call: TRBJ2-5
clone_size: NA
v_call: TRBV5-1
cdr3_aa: CASSYLPWEGETQYF
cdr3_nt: TGCGCCAGCAGCTACCTCCCTTGGGAGGGGGAGACCCAGTACTTC

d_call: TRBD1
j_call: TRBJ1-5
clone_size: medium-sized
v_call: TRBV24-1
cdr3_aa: CATSDPRTGNNQPQHF
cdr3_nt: TGTGCCACCAGTGATCCCAGGACAGGGAACAATCAGCCCCAGCATTTT

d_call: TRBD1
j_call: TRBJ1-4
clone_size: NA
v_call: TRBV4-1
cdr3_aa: CASSNRQGPDNEKLFF
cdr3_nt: TGCGCCAGCAGCAATCGACAGGGGCCGGATAATGAAAAACTGTTTTTT

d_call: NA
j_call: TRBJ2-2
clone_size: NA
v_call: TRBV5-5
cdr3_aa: CASSYLRGTGELFF
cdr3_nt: TGTGCCAGCAGCTACTTACGAGGGACCGGGGAGCTGTTTTTT

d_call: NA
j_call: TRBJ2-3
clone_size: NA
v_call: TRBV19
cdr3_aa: CASSIMRLSTDTQYF
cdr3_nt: TGTGCCAGTAGTATTATGAGGTTAAGCACAGATACGCAGTATTTT

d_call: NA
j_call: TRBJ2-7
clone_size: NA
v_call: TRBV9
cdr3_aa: CASSVGGGFQNGYEQYF
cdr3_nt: TGTGCCAGCAGCGTAGGAGGCGGGTTTCAAAACGGCTACGAGCAGTACTTC

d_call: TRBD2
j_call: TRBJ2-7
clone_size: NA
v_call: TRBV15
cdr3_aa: CATSSRDYSYEQYF
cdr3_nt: TGTGCCACCAGCAGCCGGGACTACTCCTACGAGCAGTACTTC

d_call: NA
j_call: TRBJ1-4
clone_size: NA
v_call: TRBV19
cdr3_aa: CASSKGTNEKLFF
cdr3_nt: TGTGCCAGTAGTAAGGGGACTAATGAAAAACTGTTTTTT

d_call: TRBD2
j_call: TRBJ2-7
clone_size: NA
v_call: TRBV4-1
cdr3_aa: CASSQEFMGLAALEQYF
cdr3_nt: TGCGCCAGCAGCCAAGAATTTATGGGACTAGCGGCCCTGGAGCAGTACTTC